This T cell receptor (beta chain) was captured in a study of OX40 agonist ivuxolimab in advanced cancers. General notes on the study: Ivuxolimab, which targeted the costimulatory receptor OX40 (CD134), was an agonistic, fully human IgG2 monoclonal antibody. Prior anti-PD-1, anti-PD-L1 or anti-CTLA-4 therapy was permitted, and checkpoint inhibitors had been received by approximately 39% of dose-escalation patients. Three dose-escalation patients achieved partial responses, one with hepatocellular carcinoma and two with cutaneous melanoma. The paper covers the monotherapy dose-escalation part of the phase I ivuxolimab trial, which included N ≈ 50 patients. A male proportion of under 85% and a mean age of 60 years, ranging from roughly 23 to 80, were recorded for the dose-escalation cohort. Intravenous ivuxolimab was administered to patients every 2 weeks at six dose levels: 0.01, 0.1, 0.3, 1.5, 3 and 10 mg/kg. The purpose of peripheral TCRbeta sequencing was to test whether ivuxolimab changed TCR sequence diversity and led to clonal T-cell expansion. Of the approximately 50 dose-escalation patients, hepatocellular carcinoma was present in about 20, melanoma in some 15, renal cell carcinoma in 9 and head and neck cancer in 9. Paper-wide results and their limitations: After ivuxolimab, CD8+ T cells had more expanded clones than CD4+ T cells on average. Which antigens the clonally expanded peripheral T cells were specific for was not determined. Low levels of normalized T-cell clonal expansion were also seen in some patients who did not respond. Partial responders in the 0.1-3.0 mg/kg groups had among the lowest normalized peripheral clonal expansion, especially among CD8+ T cells. At doses from 0.1 to 3.0 mg/kg, clonal expansion was seen in both CD4+ and CD8+ blood T cells between baseline and week 6.

The trial excluded patients who had a history of autoimmune disease or were on systemic immunosuppression. Peripheral blood for TCR sequencing was collected from all dose cohorts at baseline, on cycle 4 day 1, and on cycle 7 day 1. Samples were obtained from an open-label, multicenter, first-in-human phase I dose-escalation trial of ivuxolimab. Adults with locally advanced or metastatic melanoma, renal cell carcinoma, hepatocellular carcinoma or head and neck squamous cell carcinoma were enrolled in the trial. Before TCR sequencing, CD4+ T cells and CD8+ T cells from peripheral blood were sorted into separate populations. Notes on this clone: The antigen it recognizes is unknown. One base away there is no much larger clone; base qualities are not given.

The CDR3 goes from the cysteine to the phenylalanine over 11 residues. Only CDR3 DNA remains: 33 bases, in frame from the first base. CDR1 SGHNT and CDR2 YENEEA are derived from the germline V gene. V sheds 4 bases and J sheds 9 bases, leaving 7 bases between their ends. Genomic DNA was extracted from sorted cells for sequencing of the TCRbeta CDR3 region. The immunoSEQ Assay was used to sequence the TCRbeta CDR3 regions. This immuneACCESS table, as held by TCRdb, lists in-frame sequences with V and J called but not all clones. Of the missing ones, under half trace to an unresolved V gene in checked studies; the others have no known cause. The table for this sample lists 55,000 to 85,000 clones; roughly 90% of them were counted only once. The top ten constitute approximately 3% of the sample.

The sequence joins TRBV11-3 to TRBJ2-1; possibly the D gene is TRBD2, per 5 matching bases. This receptor was identified in an adult with an advanced solid tumor such as melanoma, head and neck, liver or kidney cancer. Sequences were derived from CD4+ or CD8+ T cells sorted from blood, sampled in a trial of the OX40 agonist ivuxolimab. Here the CDR3 is given as CASSYGSEQFF. The DNA reads as follows: TGTGCCAGCAGCTATGGGAGTGAGCAGTTCTTC.